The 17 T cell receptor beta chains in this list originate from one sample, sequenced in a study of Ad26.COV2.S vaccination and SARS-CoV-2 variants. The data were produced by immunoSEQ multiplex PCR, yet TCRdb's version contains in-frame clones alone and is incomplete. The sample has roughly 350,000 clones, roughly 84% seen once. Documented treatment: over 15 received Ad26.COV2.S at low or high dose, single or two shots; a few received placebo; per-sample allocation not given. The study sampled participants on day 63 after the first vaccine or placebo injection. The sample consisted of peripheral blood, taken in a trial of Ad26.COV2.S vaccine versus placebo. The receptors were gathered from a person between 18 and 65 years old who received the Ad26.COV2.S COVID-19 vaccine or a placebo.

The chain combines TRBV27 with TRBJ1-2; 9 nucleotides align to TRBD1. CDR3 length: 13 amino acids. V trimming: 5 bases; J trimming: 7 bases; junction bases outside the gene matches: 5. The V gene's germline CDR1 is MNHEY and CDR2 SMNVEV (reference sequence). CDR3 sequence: CASSPGTGFGYTF. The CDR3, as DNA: TGTGCCAGCAGTCCCGGGACAGGGTTTGGCTACACCTTC.

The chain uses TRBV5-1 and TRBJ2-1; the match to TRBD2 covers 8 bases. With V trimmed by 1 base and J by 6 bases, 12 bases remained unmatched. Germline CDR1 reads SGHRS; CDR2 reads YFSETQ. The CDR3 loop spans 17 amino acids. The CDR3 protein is CASSLYLLGTSVNEQFF. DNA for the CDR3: TGCGCCAGCAGCTTGTATCTCTTGGGGACTAGTGTCAATGAGCAGTTCTTC.

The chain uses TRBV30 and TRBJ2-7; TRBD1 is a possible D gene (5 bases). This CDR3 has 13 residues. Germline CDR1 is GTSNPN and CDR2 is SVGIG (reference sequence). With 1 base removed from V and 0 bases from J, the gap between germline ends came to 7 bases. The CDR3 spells CAWSGQFSYEQYF. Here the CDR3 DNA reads TGTGCCTGGAGTGGACAGTTCTCCTACGAGCAGTACTTC.

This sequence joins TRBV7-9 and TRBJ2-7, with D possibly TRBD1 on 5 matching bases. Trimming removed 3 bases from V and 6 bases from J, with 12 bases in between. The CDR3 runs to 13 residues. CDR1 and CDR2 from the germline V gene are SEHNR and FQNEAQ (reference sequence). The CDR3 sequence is CASSFPGQGEQYF. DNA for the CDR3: TGTGCCAGCAGCTTCCCCGGCCAGGGCGAGCAGTACTTC.

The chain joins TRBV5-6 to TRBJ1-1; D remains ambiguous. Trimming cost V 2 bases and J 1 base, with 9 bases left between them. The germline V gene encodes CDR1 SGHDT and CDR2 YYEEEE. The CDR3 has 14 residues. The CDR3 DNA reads TGTGCCAGCAGCTTAATTGGTAGGAACACTGAAGCTTTCTTT. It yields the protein CASSLIGRNTEAFF.

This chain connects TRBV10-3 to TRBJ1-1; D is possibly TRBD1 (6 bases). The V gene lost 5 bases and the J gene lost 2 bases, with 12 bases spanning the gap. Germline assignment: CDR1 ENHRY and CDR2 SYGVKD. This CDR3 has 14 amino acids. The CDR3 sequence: CAISTRTANTEAFF. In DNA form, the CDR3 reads TGTGCCATCAGTACCAGGACAGCCAACACTGAAGCTTTCTTT.

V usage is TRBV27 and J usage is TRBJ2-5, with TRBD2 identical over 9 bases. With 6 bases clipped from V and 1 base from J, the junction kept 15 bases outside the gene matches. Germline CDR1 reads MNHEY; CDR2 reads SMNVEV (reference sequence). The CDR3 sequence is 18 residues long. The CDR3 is CASSPSGSGGAFQETQYF. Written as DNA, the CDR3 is TGTGCCAGCAGCCCCTCGGGTAGCGGGGGTGCCTTCCAAGAGACCCAGTACTTC.

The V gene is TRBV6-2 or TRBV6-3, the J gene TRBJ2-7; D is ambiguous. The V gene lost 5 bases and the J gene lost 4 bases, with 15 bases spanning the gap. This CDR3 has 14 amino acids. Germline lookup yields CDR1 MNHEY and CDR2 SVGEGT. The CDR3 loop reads CASSAPLGRYEQYF. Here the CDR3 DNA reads TGTGCCAGCAGTGCCCCCCTGGGAAGGTACGAGCAGTACTTC.

This chain's CDR3 is CASSLAQGAYNEQFF. As DNA, the CDR3 is TGTGCCAGCAGCTTAGCCCAGGGAGCGTACAATGAGCAGTTCTTC. The V gene is TRBV11-1, the J gene TRBJ2-1; D possibly matches TRBD1 or TRBD2 (5 bases each). The germline V gene has CDR1 SGHAT and CDR2 FQDESV (reference sequence). The V gene lost 0 bases and the J gene lost 4 bases, with 10 bases spanning the gap. The CDR3 is 15 amino acids.

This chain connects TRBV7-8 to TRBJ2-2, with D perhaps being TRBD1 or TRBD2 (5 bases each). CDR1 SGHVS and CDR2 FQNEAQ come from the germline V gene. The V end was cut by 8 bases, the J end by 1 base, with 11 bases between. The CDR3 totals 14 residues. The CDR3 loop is CASWRQGNTGELFF. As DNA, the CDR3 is TGTGCCAGCTGGAGGCAGGGGAACACCGGGGAGCTGTTTTTT.

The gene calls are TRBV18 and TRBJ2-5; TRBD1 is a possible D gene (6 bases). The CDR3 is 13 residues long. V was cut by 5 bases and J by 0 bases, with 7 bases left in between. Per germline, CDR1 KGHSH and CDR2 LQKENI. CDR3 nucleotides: TGTGCCAGCTCATGGGACAACCAAGAGACCCAGTACTTC. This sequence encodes CASSWDNQETQYF.

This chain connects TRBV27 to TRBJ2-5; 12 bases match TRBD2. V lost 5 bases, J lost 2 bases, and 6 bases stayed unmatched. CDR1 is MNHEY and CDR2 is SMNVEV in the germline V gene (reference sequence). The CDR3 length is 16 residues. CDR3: CASSTLTSGGQETQYF. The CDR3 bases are TGTGCCAGCAGTACCCTGACTAGCGGGGGTCAAGAGACCCAGTACTTC.

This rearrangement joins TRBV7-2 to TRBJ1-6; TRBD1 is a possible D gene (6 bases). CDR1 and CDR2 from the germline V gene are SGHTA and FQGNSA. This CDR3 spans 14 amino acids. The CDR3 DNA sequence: TGTGTGAGCAGCACCACCCCAGGGGACTCACCCCTCCACTTT. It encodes CVSSTTPGDSPLHF. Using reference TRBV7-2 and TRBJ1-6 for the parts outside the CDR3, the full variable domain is GAGVSQSPSNKVTEKGKDVELRCDPISGHTALYWYRQSLGQGLEFLIYFQGNSAPDKSGLPSDRFSAERTGGSVSTLTIQRTQQEDSAVYLCVSSTTPGDSPLHFGNGTRLTVT.

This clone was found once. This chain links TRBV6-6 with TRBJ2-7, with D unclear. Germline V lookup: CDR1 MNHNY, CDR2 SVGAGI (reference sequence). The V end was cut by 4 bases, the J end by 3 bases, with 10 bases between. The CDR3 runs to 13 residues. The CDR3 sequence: CASSFRRNYEQYF. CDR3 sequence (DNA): TGTGCCAGCAGTTTTAGACGGAACTACGAGCAGTACTTC.

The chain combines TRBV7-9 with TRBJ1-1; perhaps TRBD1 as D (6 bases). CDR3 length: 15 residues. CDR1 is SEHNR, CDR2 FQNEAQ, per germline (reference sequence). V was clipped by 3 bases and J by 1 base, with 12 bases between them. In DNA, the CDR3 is TGTGCCAGCAGCTTGGACGGGGGGGCGAACACTGAAGCTTTCTTT. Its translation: CASSLDGGANTEAFF.

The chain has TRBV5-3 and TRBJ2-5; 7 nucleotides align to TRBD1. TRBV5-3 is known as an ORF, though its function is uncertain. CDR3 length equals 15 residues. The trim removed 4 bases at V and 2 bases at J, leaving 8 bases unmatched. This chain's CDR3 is CARSRGQAWQETQYF. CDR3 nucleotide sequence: TGTGCCAGAAGCCGTGGACAGGCGTGGCAAGAGACCCAGTACTTC.

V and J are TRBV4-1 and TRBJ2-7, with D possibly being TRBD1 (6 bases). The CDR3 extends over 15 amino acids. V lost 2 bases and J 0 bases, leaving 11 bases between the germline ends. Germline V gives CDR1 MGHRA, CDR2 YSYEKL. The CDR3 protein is CASSQYQGSSYEQYF. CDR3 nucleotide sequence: TGCGCCAGCAGCCAATATCAGGGGTCCTCCTACGAGCAGTACTTC.